This T cell receptor (beta chain) was observed in a study of untreated major depressive disorder. The CDR3 is 17 amino acids. After removal of 1 base from V and 4 bases from J, the junction contained 10 bases not matched to a gene. The germline V gene has CDR1 LNHNV and CDR2 YYDKDF (reference sequence). Using immunoSEQ multiplex PCR, the repertoire was profiled, and TCRdb retains in-frame clones only, with some absent. Found here are tens of thousands of clones, under 90% of them singletons; the top ten hold 0.4% to 0.6%. On this clone itself: The target antigen is unknown.

Study-level points and caveats: Sequencing showed nonsignificant TRBV25-01 and TRBV02-01 differences matching flow cytometry. CD4+ T cells from depressed patients used TRBV05-01 (Vbeta 5.1) more often than controls.

The donors were all European-descended. From thawed PBMCs, CD4+ T cells were purified by negative selection. The TCR originated in a woman aged 35 to 49 in good health. Material for sequencing was CD4+ T cells from PBMCs. This sequence joins TRBV15 and TRBJ2-7, with 10 bases fitting TRBD2. DNA for the CDR3: TGTGCCACCAGCAGAGGGGGGAGCGGGAGGGCCGTGTACGAGCAGTACTTC. This encodes CATSRGGSGRAVYEQYF. Together with reference TRBV15 and TRBJ2-7, the CDR3 gives the full variable domain: DAMVIQNPRYQVTQFGKPVTLSCSQTLNHNVMYWYQQKSSQAPKLLFHYYDKDFNNEADTPDNFQSRRPNTSFCFLDIRSPGLGDTAMYLCATSRGGSGRAVYEQYFGPGTRLTVT.